A single T cell receptor (beta chain) is shown here with its context. Its recognized antigen is unknown. No qualities accompany the bases; no much larger clone lies one base away. TCR CDR3 regions were amplified from genomic DNA by multiplex PCR using the deep immunoSEQ assay. For each cell subset, the extracted genomic DNA was distributed evenly across all wells of several immunoSEQ 96-well plates, and each plate served as one replicate. Each replicate PCR for sorted subsets received roughly 0.2 ug genomic DNA, equal to roughly 30,000 T cell genomes. Purified libraries were measured with a Qubit 3.0 fluorometer, size-checked on a Bioanalyzer 2100, and measured again with the KAPA Library Quantification kit. A separate single-read 150-cycle Illumina NextSeq 550 flow cell was used to sequence each immunoSEQ 96-well plate. As for the authors' bioinformatics: Because the immunoSEQ output included only junctional sequences and no quality scores, the filtering could not be the same as the filtering used for full-length reads. Sequences were annotated with PyIR, a Python wrapper for IgBLAST v1.9, using IMGT germline references to assign V/J genes and CDR3. Reads were filtered out if the reads had weak V/J assignments (E-value above 1e-6), no CDR3, stop codons, out-of-frame junctions, or ambiguous translated residues. V3J clonotypes were defined as sequences sharing the same inferred V gene, J gene, and CDR3 amino acid sequence. The percentage overlap between two repertoires was calculated by dividing the number of shared unique clonotypes by the size of the smaller repertoire. Three approaches were used to assess repertoire richness: RTK rarefaction, the Chao1 estimator, and Recon v2.1 estimates of unobserved clonotypes. OLGA was used to compute generation probabilities for all TCRbeta clonotypes that the gDNA method yielded from a handful of donors. Imported from immuneACCESS, the table was reduced by TCRdb to in-frame sequences with V and J called. These copies leave out some clones; in studies compared against another copy, an unresolved V gene accounts for under half, and the cause of the remainder is not known. V, J and clone size are taken as reported in that table, and D and trimming were inferred from the DNA itself. Recorded for this sample are millions of clones; 85% to 95% of them occurred a single time. 0.1% to 0.15% of the sample is in the top ten clones.

Healthy HIV-negative adults with no recently reported acute infections or vaccinations were included as donors. Only Caucasian adults living in Nashville, Tennessee, USA were represented among the donors. CD4+ T cells were enriched by magnetic negative selection, after which naive cells were positively selected on CD45RA and the negative fraction was taken as the memory subset. After blood collection by leukapheresis, PBMCs were isolated using Ficoll-Histopaque density gradient centrifugation and then cryopreserved in the vapor phase of liquid nitrogen. Analytical flow cytometry was used to check the purity and quantity of each magnetically sorted T cell population. Genomic DNA was isolated from each sorted fraction and quantified by UV absorbance on a Nanodrop 2000c. The data were taken from a study of shared clonotypes between healthy human individuals (dated by TCRdb to about 2020). The study in broad terms: The cohort included a few men and a couple of women between 18 and 49 years of age. For each donor, CD4 naive and CD4 memory were each given three plates, CD8 naive was given two plates, and CD8 memory was given one plate. To estimate repertoire size and how much clonotype sharing occurs between individuals, the study deeply sequenced the blood TCR repertoires of five healthy adults. Different laboratories and diverse techniques were used to prepare libraries and sequence TCR repertoires, to increase sequencing depth and limit assay-specific biases. Per donor, leukapheresis produced somewhere between about 0.8 and 9.5 billion PBMCs. General study outcomes and caveats: When a handful of donors were compared, the shared fraction of clonotypes was around 4.6% for naive CD4, over 3% for naive CD8, roughly 2.5% for memory CD4, and 0.35% to 0.4% for memory CD8. Based on pairwise subsampling, the degree of clonotype sharing among donors was expected to be affected by sequencing depth. Rarefaction of sorted-subset datasets indicated incomplete sequencing despite the large sequencing depth. Sampling was restricted to blood, and TCR repertoires in tissues likely differ from the TCR repertoires found in blood. Compared with non-shared clonotypes, clonotypes shared by all four sorted-subset donors had higher generation probabilities. The genetic and exposure-history diversity represented was limited by the small number of donors. Larger estimated clonotype richness was generally found for naive subsets than for memory subsets.

The CDR1 and CDR2 encoded by the germline V gene are SGHAT and FQNNGV. There are 16 amino acids in the CDR3, from cysteine to phenylalanine inclusive. Of the read, only the CDR3 DNA is kept; its 48 bases are in frame from base 1. The junction shows trimming of 2 bases on V and 8 bases on J, and the gene matches do not reach 6 bases of it. The sequence joins TRBV11-2 to TRBJ2-1; 13 bases in the junction line up with TRBD2. This receptor was identified in a man between 18 and 29 years old in good health. The specimen sequenced was naive CD4+ T cells sorted from blood. The cell subset or site label here, explained by the study, means: CD45RA+ positively selected. The nucleotide sequence reads as follows: TGTGCCAGCAGCTTAAGCCGACTAGCGGGGGGCCATGAGCAGTTCTTC. Translated, it gives CASSLSRLAGGHEQFF.